The 29 T cell receptor beta chains given below trace back to one sample, sequenced in a study of HIV-infected patients and healthy controls. Around 500 ng RNA was reverse transcribed with alpha and beta constant-region primers. Separate chain-specific third strand synthesis with multiplexing indices produced the alpha and beta libraries. MiXCR was run by TCRdb on the 5' RACE reads, yielding one entry per CDR3 protein. The table has 15,000 to 20,000 distinct CDR3 sequences, 12% seen once. No cell fractionation was done, so the repertoire covers all unsorted peripheral blood T cells. The specimen sequenced was blood. These receptor sequences come from an adult in good health.

The sample holds a few counts of this clonotype. The rearrangement links TRBV7-9 to TRBJ2-6, with TRBD1 identical over 9 bases. The CDR3 consists of 18 residues. V lost 2 bases and J lost 2; bases outside the gene matches: 7. Germline V gives CDR1 SEHNR, CDR2 FQNEAQ (reference sequence). The CDR3 DNA follows: TGTGCCAGCAGCTTATTCCAGGACAGGGGAACTGGGGCCAACGTCCTGACTTTC. Its protein product is CASSLFQDRGTGANVLTF.

The sample holds many counts of this clonotype. The gene calls are TRBV5-1 and TRBJ2-3, with 8 positions matching TRBD1. The CDR3 totals 13 residues. Germline assignment: CDR1 SGHRS and CDR2 YFSETQ. J lost 4 bases, V lost 7 bases, and 5 bases had no gene match. Written as DNA, the CDR3 is TGCGCCAGCTCAGGGACAGGCCCAGATACGCAGTATTTT. Translating it yields CASSGTGPDTQYF. Looking up the rest from reference TRBV5-1 and TRBJ2-3 gives the full variable domain: KAGVTQTPRYLIKTRGQQVTLSCSPISGHRSVSWYQQTPGQGLQFLFEYFSETQRNKGNFPGRFSGRQFSNSRSEMNVSTLELGDSALYLCASSGTGPDTQYFGPGTRLTVL.

Here the CDR3 DNA reads TGTGCCAGCAGCTCACGAGGGGCCAACGTCCTGACTTTC. It translates to CASSSRGANVLTF. The chain recombines TRBV5-6 with TRBJ2-6; D ambiguous. Deletions cut 3 bases from V and 4 bases from J, with 5 bases between. Per the germline V gene, CDR1 is SGHDT and CDR2 is YYEEEE. The CDR3 contains 13 residues. Based on the CDR3 plus reference TRBV5-6 and TRBJ2-6, the full variable domain is DAGVTQSPTHLIKTRGQQVTLRCSPKSGHDTVSWYQQALGQGPQFIFQYYEEEERQRGNFPDRFSGHQFPNYSSELNVNALLLGDSALYLCASSSRGANVLTFGAGSRLTVL.

This clonotype rates as medium-sized (0.01 to 0.1%). The genes are TRBV9 and TRBJ2-1; D is uncertain. Trimming took 4 bases from V and 10 from J, leaving 9 bases between them. Germline-derived CDR1 and CDR2 are SGDLS and YYNGEE. The CDR3 spans 11 residues. The CDR3 DNA reads as TGTGCCAGCAGCCCGGGCCTGGAGCAGTTCTTC. This codes for CASSPGLEQFF.

This clonotype has ten or more counts. The V gene is TRBV29-1, the J gene TRBJ1-5, with D possibly being TRBD1 (5 bases). The CDR3 loop spans 15 amino acids. Trimming took off 1 base at V and 2 bases at J, with 12 bases between the two ends. Germline CDR1 is SQVTM and CDR2 is ANQGSEA. The CDR3: CSVEVSQGGNQPQHF. Written as DNA, the CDR3 is TGCAGCGTTGAAGTCTCCCAGGGAGGCAATCAGCCCCAGCATTTT.

The CDR3 spells CASTSPSRSRNEQFF. The CDR3 bases are TGTGCCAGCACCTCACCTTCGCGATCGCGGAATGAGCAGTTCTTC. This chain links TRBV7-2 with TRBJ2-1; D unresolved. Looked up from germline, CDR1 is SGHTA and CDR2 is FQGNSA. The CDR3 loop spans 15 amino acids. V was shortened by 7 bases and J by 7 bases, with 20 bases between the two germline ends.

The J gene is TRBJ1-2, the V gene TRBV28, with D perhaps matching TRBD1 (5 bases). This CDR3 comprises 13 residues. The ends were cut back, 3 bases at V and 5 bases at J, with 10 bases in the middle. The germline gives CDR1 MDHEN, CDR2 SYDVKM. CDR3 bases: TGTGCCAGCAGTTTGTGGGGGGATTATGGCTACACCTTC. This encodes CASSLWGDYGYTF.

This clonotype was detected a few times. The chain couples TRBV20-1 to TRBJ1-2, with TRBD1 identical over 8 bases. Germline assignment: CDR1 DFQATT and CDR2 SNEGSKA (reference sequence). This CDR3 region has 11 residues. V was pared by 3 bases and J by 8 bases, with 2 bases of the junction left unmatched. CDR3 protein: CSASRGQGYTF. In DNA, the CDR3 is TGCAGTGCTAGCAGGGGGCAAGGCTACACCTTC.

In this sample, this clonotype turned up many times. The gene calls are TRBV27 and TRBJ2-7; 9 nucleotides match TRBD1. The CDR3 is made up of 15 amino acids. The germline V gene has CDR1 MNHEY and CDR2 SMNVEV (reference sequence). Trimming removed 6 bases from V and 2 bases from J; junction bases left unmatched: 8. CDR3 region: CASRRTGEGTYEQYF. CDR3 in DNA: TGTGCCAGCAGAAGGACAGGGGAGGGGACCTACGAGCAGTACTTC.

This chain connects TRBV5-4 to TRBJ1-6; D is ambiguous. V lost 0 bases to trimming and J lost 2 bases, with 9 bases between them. Germline lookup yields CDR1 SGHNT and CDR2 YYREEE (reference sequence). The CDR3 loop spans 16 amino acids. CDR3 nucleotide sequence: TGTGCCAGCAGCTTGGTGAAGTGGACCTATAATTCACCCCTCCACTTT. Protein product: CASSLVKWTYNSPLHF.

This chain links TRBV3-1 with TRBJ1-1; 9 nucleotides line up with TRBD1. Per the germline V gene, CDR1 is LGHDT and CDR2 is YNNKEL (reference sequence). CDR3 length: 14 residues. After removal of 6 bases from V and 5 bases from J, the junction contained 7 bases not matched to a gene. The CDR3 DNA follows: TGTGCCAGCAGGGACAGGGGTGAAGGGACTGAAGCTTTCTTT. Translating it yields CASRDRGEGTEAFF.

The rearrangement uses TRBV5-1 and TRBJ2-3; possibly TRBD1 for D (7 bases). Looked up from germline, CDR1 is SGHRS and CDR2 is YFSETQ. This CDR3 comprises 16 residues. The V end lost 0 bases, the J end lost 4 bases, and 15 bases lay between the germline ends. This CDR3 is CASSLARTGGADTQYF. The CDR3 nucleotides read TGCGCCAGCAGCTTGGCACGGACAGGAGGGGCAGATACGCAGTATTTT.

Many counts were recorded for this clonotype. The rearrangement uses TRBV6-2 or TRBV6-3 and TRBJ2-6; 7 nucleotides agree with TRBD1. Germline-derived CDR1 and CDR2 are MNHEY and SVGEGT. V lost 6 bases, J lost 1 base, and 9 bases stayed unmatched. CDR3 length: 17 residues. CDR3 loop: CASRRTGQISGANVLTF. DNA of the CDR3: TGTGCCAGCAGACGGACAGGCCAGATTTCTGGGGCCAACGTCCTGACTTTC.

This clonotype was counted a few times. The V call is TRBV29-1, the J call TRBJ1-4, with 7 bases aligning to TRBD1. Germline CDR1 is SQVTM and CDR2 is ANQGSEA. Trimming cost V 6 bases and J 8 bases; bases outside gene matches: 9. CDR3 length equals 13 residues. For the CDR3, the DNA is TGCAGCGTCGGTAGTCAGGGGGAAGAAAAACTGTTTTTT. Amino acids: CSVGSQGEEKLFF.

V is TRBV2 and J is TRBJ1-3; D is unclear. Germline V gene data show CDR1 as SNHLY and CDR2 as FYNNEI. The CDR3 has 15 residues. Trimming left V 5 bases short and J 2 bases short, with 13 bases between. CDR3 in amino acids: CASSFFSVTGNTIYF. The CDR3 DNA reads TGTGCCAGCAGTTTTTTCAGTGTTACTGGAAACACCATATATTTT. Based on the CDR3 plus reference TRBV2 and TRBJ1-3, the full variable domain is EPEVTQTPSHQVTQMGQEVILRCVPISNHLYFYWYRQILGQKVEFLVSFYNNEISEKSEIFDDQFSVERPDGSNFTLKIRSTKLEDSAMYFCASSFFSVTGNTIYFGEGSWLTVV.

Ten or more counts support this clonotype. V gene TRBV20-1 combines with J gene TRBJ2-3; 9 bases are a match to TRBD2. There are 16 residues in the CDR3. The germline V gene has CDR1 DFQATT and CDR2 SNEGSKA (reference sequence). The trim removed 0 bases at V and 0 bases at J, leaving 4 bases unmatched. CDR3 region: CSARDLTSGSTDTQYF. DNA of the CDR3: TGCAGTGCTAGAGATTTGACTAGCGGAAGCACAGATACGCAGTATTTT.

This clonotype was seen at least ten times. V gene TRBV20-1 combines with J gene TRBJ2-1, with a tentative D call TRBD2 (5 bases). This CDR3 is 15 amino acids long. Trimming stripped 3 bases from V and 4 bases from J, with 16 bases between. Per the germline V gene, CDR1 is DFQATT and CDR2 is SNEGSKA (reference sequence). For the CDR3, the DNA is TGCAGTGCTAGGGATGTAGAGAGCGGTTACAATGAGCAGTTCTTC. It is translated as CSARDVESGYNEQFF.

This clonotype is medium-sized (0.01 to 0.1%) within its sample. The rearrangement links TRBV6-5 to TRBJ1-3; no clear D gene. From germline, CDR1 is MNHEY and CDR2 SVGAGI. The V and J ends lost 2 bases and 2 bases respectively, with 13 bases between them. The CDR3 runs 16 residues. The CDR3 reads CASSYIMGFAGNTIYF. The CDR3 region has the DNA TGTGCCAGCAGTTACATTATGGGGTTCGCTGGAAACACCATATATTTT.

There are many counts of this clonotype. The chain is built from TRBV13 and TRBJ1-2; no definite D call. The CDR3 extends over 12 amino acids. Trimming took 7 bases from V and 8 from J, leaving 14 bases between them. The germline CDR1 and CDR2 sequences are PRHDT and FYEKMQ (reference sequence). The chain's CDR3 is CASTYQQVGYTF. The CDR3 DNA sequence: TGTGCCAGCACCTACCAACAAGTGGGCTACACCTTC.

This clonotype was recorded a few times. V gene TRBV6-2 or TRBV6-3 combines with J gene TRBJ1-3; possible D gene TRBD1, 5 bases. The V end lost 6 bases, the J end lost 2 bases, and 14 bases lay between the germline ends. The CDR3 has 15 residues. Germline V gives CDR1 MNHEY, CDR2 SVGEGT. This CDR3 is CASRLQGRAGNTIYF. The CDR3 nucleotides are TGTGCCAGCAGACTTCAGGGACGTGCTGGAAACACCATATATTTT.

The rearrangement links TRBV9 to TRBJ2-1; the D call may be TRBD1 or TRBD2 (5 bases each). V was clipped by 4 bases and J by 0 bases, with 14 bases between them. The CDR3 runs to 16 residues. Germline V gives CDR1 SGDLS, CDR2 YYNGEE. CDR3: CASSPRGVSSYNEQFF. Here the CDR3 DNA reads TGTGCCAGCAGCCCACGAGGGGTAAGCTCCTACAATGAGCAGTTCTTC.

This clonotype is termed medium-sized. The chain recombines TRBV11-2 with TRBJ2-5; perhaps TRBD1 as D (6 bases). Germline V gives CDR1 SGHAT, CDR2 FQNNGV. The V and J ends lost 6 bases and 2 bases respectively, with 10 bases between them. CDR3 length equals 13 residues. CDR3 sequence: CASRRTGQETQYF. The CDR3 DNA is TGTGCCAGCAGGAGAACAGGGCAAGAGACCCAGTACTTC.

The chain employs TRBV29-1 and TRBJ1-1; TRBD1 might be the D (6 bases). Trimming removed 5 bases at V and 4 bases at J, with 17 bases between. CDR3 length: 14 residues. Germline V gives CDR1 SQVTM, CDR2 ANQGSEA. Here the CDR3 DNA reads TGCAGCGTTAGGTCAGGGGTTACAGTCACTGAAGCTTTCTTT. Translated: CSVRSGVTVTEAFF. The variable domain in full, completed from reference TRBV29-1 and TRBJ1-1, reads SAVISQKPSRDICQRGTSLTIQCQVDSQVTMMFWYRQQPGQSLTLIATANQGSEATYESGFVIDKFPISRPNLTFSTLTVSNMSPEDSSIYLCSVRSGVTVTEAFFGQGTRLTVV.

This clonotype has just a few counts. This sequence joins TRBV20-1 and TRBJ1-2; D is ambiguous. The CDR3 length is 12 residues. The V end was cut by 2 bases, the J end by 4 bases, with 8 bases between. In germline, CDR1 is DFQATT, CDR2 SNEGSKA (reference sequence). In DNA form, the CDR3 reads TGCAGTGCTAGACGGGGAATCTATGGCTACACCTTC. Encoded protein: CSARRGIYGYTF.

V is TRBV6-5 and J is TRBJ2-7, with 10 bases aligning to TRBD1. The CDR3 contains 16 residues. Germline V gene data show CDR1 as MNHEY and CDR2 as SVGAGI. J lost 2 bases, V lost 4 bases, and 8 bases had no gene match. The CDR3 coding sequence is TGTGCCAGCAGTTCCAGGCGGACAGGGGGTACCTACGAGCAGTACTTC. Translation: CASSSRRTGGTYEQYF.

The chain recombines TRBV9 with TRBJ1-4; 8 nucleotides match TRBD1. The CDR3 sequence is 15 residues long. Germline V gives CDR1 SGDLS, CDR2 YYNGEE. Germline trimming cut 4 bases from V and 7 bases from J; bases unmatched to any gene: 9. The DNA of the CDR3 is TGTGCCAGCAGCCCCTGGACAGGGCCCGGTGAAAAACTGTTTTTT. Amino acids: CASSPWTGPGEKLFF.

This clonotype was counted at least ten times. The chain employs TRBV6-1 and TRBJ2-2; D is unclear. V was clipped by 9 bases and J by 6 bases, with 11 bases between them. This CDR3 contains 12 residues. Germline V lookup: CDR1 MNHNS, CDR2 SASEGT. DNA of the CDR3: TGTGCCAGTCGATGGGGATCCGGGGAGCTGTTTTTT. Its translation: CASRWGSGELFF.

The gene calls are TRBV9 and TRBJ1-1; no clear D. V lost 5 bases to trimming and J lost 4 bases, with 9 bases between them. The CDR3 contains 12 residues. Germline CDR1 reads SGDLS; CDR2 reads YYNGEE. CDR3 DNA: TGTGCCAGCAGAGGGATGGGCACTGAAGCTTTCTTT. Translating gives CASRGMGTEAFF.

The chain is built from TRBV9 and TRBJ2-7; D possibly corresponds to TRBD2 (7 bases). V lost 3 bases, J lost 4 bases, and 14 bases lay in between. This CDR3 is built from 14 residues. Looked up from germline, CDR1 is SGDLS and CDR2 is YYNGEE. The CDR3 nucleotides read TGTGCCAGCAGCGAGGGAGGGACAAAGTACGAGCAGTACTTC. It is translated as CASSEGGTKYEQYF.